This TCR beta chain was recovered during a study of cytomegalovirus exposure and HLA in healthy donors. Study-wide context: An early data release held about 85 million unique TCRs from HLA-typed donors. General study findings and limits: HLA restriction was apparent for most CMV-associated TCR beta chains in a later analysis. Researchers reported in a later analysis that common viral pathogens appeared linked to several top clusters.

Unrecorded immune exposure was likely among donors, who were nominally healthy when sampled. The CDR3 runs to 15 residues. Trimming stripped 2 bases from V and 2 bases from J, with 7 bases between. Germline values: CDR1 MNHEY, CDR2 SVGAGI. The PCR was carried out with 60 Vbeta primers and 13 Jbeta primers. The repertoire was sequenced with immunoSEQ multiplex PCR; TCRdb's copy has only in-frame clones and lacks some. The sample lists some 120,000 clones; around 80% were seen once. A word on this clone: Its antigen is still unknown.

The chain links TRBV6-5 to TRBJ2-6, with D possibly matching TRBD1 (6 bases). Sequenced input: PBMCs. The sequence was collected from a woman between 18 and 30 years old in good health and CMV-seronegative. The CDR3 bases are TGTGCCAGCAGTTACGAGGGGGCTGGGGCCAACGTCCTGACTTTC. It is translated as CASSYEGAGANVLTF.